This T cell receptor beta chain was profiled in a study of cytomegalovirus exposure and HLA in healthy donors. This CDR3 comprises 15 residues. CDR1 SGHRS and CDR2 YFSETQ come from the germline V gene. V was pared by 4 bases and J by 0 bases, with 11 bases between. The primer mix had 60 Vbeta and 13 Jbeta primers. This table comes from immunoSEQ multiplex PCR, and its TCRdb copy is limited to in-frame clones, with some not included. The sample includes some 110,000 clones, roughly 80% of them seen just once. The chain employs TRBV5-1 and TRBJ2-1, with D maybe TRBD2 (5 bases). The sequenced sample consisted of PBMCs. The clonotype comes from a man aged 50-60 years in good health and CMV-seropositive. The CDR3, as DNA: TGCGCCAGCAGCCTGGACTCGAGCTCCTACAATGAGCAGTTCTTC. This encodes CASSLDSSSYNEQFF. Drawing the rest from reference TRBV5-1 and TRBJ2-1, the complete variable domain is KAGVTQTPRYLIKTRGQQVTLSCSPISGHRSVSWYQQTPGQGLQFLFEYFSETQRNKGNFPGRFSGRQFSNSRSEMNVSTLELGDSALYLCASSLDSSSYNEQFFGPGTRLTVL.